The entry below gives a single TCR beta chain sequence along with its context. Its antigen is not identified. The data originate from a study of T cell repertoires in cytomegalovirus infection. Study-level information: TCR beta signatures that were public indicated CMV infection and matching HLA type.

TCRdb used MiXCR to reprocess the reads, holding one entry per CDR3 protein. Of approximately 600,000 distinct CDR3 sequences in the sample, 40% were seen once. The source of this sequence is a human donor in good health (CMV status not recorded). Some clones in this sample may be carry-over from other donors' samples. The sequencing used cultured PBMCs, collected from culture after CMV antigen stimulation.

CDR3 coding DNA: TGTGCCAGCAGTTCCCCTTCCCGGACACCAGGCCTAGGAAACACCATATATTTT. Translating it yields CASSSPSRTPGLGNTIYF. The chain has TRBV7-9 and TRBJ1-3, with D possibly TRBD1 on 5 matching bases. Trimming shortened V by 6 bases and J by 4 bases, and 25 bases separated the two germline ends. This CDR3 is built from 18 residues. Germline V gene sequence: CDR1 SEHNR, CDR2 FQNEAQ (reference sequence).